The T cell receptor (beta chain) described here comes from a study of blood T cell repertoires in COVID-19. In the study overall: From the United States, Italy and Spain came samples of acute and convalescent COVID-19. Sample material is recorded as cDNA or gDNA derived from T cells, B-cell-depleted T cells, or PBMCs.

This clone has just one count. Sequencing was performed with immunoSEQ multiplex PCR; in TCRdb, only in-frame clones are kept and a portion is missing. The sample lists over 250,000 clones; approximately 83% were seen once. Germline V gene lookup returns CDR1 LGHDT and CDR2 YNNKEL (reference sequence). This CDR3 is built from 15 residues. The V gene end was trimmed by 3 bases and the J gene end by 4 bases; junction bases not matched to a gene: 7. The chain is built from TRBV3-1 (or the pseudogene TRBV3-2) and TRBJ1-1, with 8 bases matching TRBD1. Sequencing was performed on peripheral blood. The sequence came from a human donor in a cohort sampled during active COVID-19. The CDR3 DNA reads TGTGCCAGCAGCCAGACGAGGACAGGGCCCACTGAAGCTTTCTTT. Translating it yields CASSQTRTGPTEAFF.